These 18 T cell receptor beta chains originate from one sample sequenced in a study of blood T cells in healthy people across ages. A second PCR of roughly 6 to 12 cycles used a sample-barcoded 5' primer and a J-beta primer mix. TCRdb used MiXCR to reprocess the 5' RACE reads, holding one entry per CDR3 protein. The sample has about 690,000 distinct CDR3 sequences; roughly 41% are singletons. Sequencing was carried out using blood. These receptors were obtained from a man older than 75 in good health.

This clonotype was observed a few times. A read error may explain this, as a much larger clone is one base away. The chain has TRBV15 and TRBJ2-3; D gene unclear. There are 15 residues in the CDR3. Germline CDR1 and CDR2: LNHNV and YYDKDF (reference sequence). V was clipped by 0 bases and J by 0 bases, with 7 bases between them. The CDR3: CATSREGPSTDTQYF. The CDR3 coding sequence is TGTGCCACCAGCAGAGAGGGCCCCAGCACAGATACGCAGTATTTT.

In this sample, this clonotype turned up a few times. The CDR3 DNA sequence: TGTGCCAGCACAAACGGACAAATTAACACCGGGGAGCTGTTTTTT. Its protein is CASTNGQINTGELFF. This rearrangement joins TRBV6-2 or TRBV6-3 to TRBJ2-2, with D perhaps matching TRBD1 (5 bases). The CDR3 length is 15 residues. V was cut by 7 bases and J by 2 bases, with 14 bases left in between. CDR1 MNHEY and CDR2 SVGEGT come from the germline V gene.

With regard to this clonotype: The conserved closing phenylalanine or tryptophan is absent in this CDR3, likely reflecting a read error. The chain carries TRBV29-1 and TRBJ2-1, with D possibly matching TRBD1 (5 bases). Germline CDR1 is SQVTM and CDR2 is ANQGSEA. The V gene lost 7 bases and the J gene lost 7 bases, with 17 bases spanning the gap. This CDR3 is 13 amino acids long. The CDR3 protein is CSGDSVLENEQFL. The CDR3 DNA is TGCAGCGGCGACAGCGTTTTAGAGAATGAGCAGTTCCTC.

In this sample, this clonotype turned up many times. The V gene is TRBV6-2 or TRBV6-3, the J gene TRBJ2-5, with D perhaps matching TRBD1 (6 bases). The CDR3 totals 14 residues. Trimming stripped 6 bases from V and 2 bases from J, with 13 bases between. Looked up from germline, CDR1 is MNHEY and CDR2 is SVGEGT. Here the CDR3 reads CASRTTGGQETQYF. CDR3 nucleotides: TGTGCCAGCAGAACGACAGGTGGGCAAGAGACCCAGTACTTC.

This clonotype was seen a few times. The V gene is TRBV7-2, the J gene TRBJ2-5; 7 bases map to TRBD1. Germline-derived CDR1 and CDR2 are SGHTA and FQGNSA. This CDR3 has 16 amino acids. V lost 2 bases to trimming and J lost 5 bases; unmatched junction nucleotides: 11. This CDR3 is CASSLTYDRERETQYF. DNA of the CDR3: TGTGCCAGCAGCTTAACCTATGACAGGGAACGCGAGACCCAGTACTTC.

CDR3 in DNA: TGTGCCAGCAGCCTCACCGGGACAGGGGGCACCTATGGCTACACCTTC. The encoded protein is CASSLTGTGGTYGYTF. The V call is TRBV14, the J call TRBJ1-2, with 12 bases lining up with TRBD1. Germline V CDR1 and CDR2: SGHDN, FVKESK. The CDR3 has 16 amino acids. Trimming took 4 bases from V and 4 from J; bases not matched to a gene: 7. Variable domain in full (rest from reference TRBV14 and TRBJ1-2): EAGVTQFPSHSVIEKGQTVTLRCDPISGHDNLYWYRRVMGKEIKFLLHFVKESKQDESGMPNNRFLAERTGGTYSTLKVQPAELEDSGVYFCASSLTGTGGTYGYTFGSGTRLTVV.

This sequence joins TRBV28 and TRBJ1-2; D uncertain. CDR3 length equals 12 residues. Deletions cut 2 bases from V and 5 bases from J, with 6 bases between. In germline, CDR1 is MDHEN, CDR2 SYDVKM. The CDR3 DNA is TGTGCCAGCAGTTTAAGGCAGTATGGCTACACCTTC. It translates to CASSLRQYGYTF.

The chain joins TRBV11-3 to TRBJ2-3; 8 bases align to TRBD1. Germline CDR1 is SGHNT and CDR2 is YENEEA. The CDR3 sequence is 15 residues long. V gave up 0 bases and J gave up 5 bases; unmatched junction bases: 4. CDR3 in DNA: TGTGCCAGCAGCTTAGATGGGACAGGTGTAGATACGCAGTATTTT. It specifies CASSLDGTGVDTQYF.

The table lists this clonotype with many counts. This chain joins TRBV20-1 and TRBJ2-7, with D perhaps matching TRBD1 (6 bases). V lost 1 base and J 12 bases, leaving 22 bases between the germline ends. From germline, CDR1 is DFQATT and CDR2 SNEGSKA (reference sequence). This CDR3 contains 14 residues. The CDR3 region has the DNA TGCAGTGCTAGAGCTACGACAGGCCCGCTCGCCGTGTACTTC. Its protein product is CSARATTGPLAVYF.

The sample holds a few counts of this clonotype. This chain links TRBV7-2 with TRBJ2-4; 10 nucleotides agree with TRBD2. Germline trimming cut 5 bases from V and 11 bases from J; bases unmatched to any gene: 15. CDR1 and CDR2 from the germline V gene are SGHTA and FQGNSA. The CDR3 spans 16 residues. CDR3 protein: CASSPRISGGSSFQYF. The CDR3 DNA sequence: TGTGCCAGCAGCCCCCGGATTAGCGGGGGGTCCTCATTTCAGTACTTC.

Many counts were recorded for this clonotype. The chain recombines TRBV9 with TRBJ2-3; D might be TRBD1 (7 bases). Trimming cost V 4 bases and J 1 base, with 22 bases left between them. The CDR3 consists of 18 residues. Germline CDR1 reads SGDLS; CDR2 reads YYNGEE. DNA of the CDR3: TGTGCCAGCAGCCCCTATGGGCACCAGGGGGGCGGCACAGATACGCAGTATTTT. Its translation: CASSPYGHQGGGTDTQYF.

The CDR3 region is CASSQADRGSSYNSPLHF. As DNA, the CDR3 is TGTGCCAGCAGCCAAGCGGACCGGGGTAGCTCCTATAATTCACCCCTCCACTTT. The J gene is TRBJ1-6, the V gene TRBV4-2; D remains unclear. V gave up 1 base and J gave up 0 bases, with 13 bases separating them. The CDR3 totals 18 residues. Germline V gives CDR1 LGHNA, CDR2 YNFKEQ.

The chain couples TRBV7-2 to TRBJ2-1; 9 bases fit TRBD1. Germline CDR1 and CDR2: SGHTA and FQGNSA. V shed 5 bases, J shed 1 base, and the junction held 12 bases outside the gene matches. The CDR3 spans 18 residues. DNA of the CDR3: TGTGCCAGCAGCCACCCCACCCGGGGACAGGGATCCTACAATGAGCAGTTCTTC. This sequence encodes CASSHPTRGQGSYNEQFF.

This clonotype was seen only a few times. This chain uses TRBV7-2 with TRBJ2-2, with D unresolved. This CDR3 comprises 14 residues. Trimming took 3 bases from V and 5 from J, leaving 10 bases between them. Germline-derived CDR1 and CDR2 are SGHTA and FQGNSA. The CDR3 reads CASSLTLSTGELFF. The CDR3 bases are TGTGCCAGCAGCTTGACCCTATCTACCGGGGAGCTGTTTTTT.

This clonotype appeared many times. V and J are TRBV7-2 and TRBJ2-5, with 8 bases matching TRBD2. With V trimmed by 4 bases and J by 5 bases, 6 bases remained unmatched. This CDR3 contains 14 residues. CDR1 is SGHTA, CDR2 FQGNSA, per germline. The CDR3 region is CASSSYGGVETQYF. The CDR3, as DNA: TGTGCCAGCAGCTCCTACGGGGGGGTGGAGACCCAGTACTTC.

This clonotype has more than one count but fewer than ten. DNA of the CDR3: TGCGCCAGCCTACTTGGGACAGGCCCCCGAGGGGAGACCCAGTACTTC. Protein product: CASLLGTGPRGETQYF. V gene TRBV10-2 combines with J gene TRBJ2-5, with 8 bases fitting TRBD1. J gave up 5 bases and V 8 bases, and 16 bases lay outside the gene matches. From germline, CDR1 is WSHSY and CDR2 SAAADI. The CDR3 consists of 16 residues.

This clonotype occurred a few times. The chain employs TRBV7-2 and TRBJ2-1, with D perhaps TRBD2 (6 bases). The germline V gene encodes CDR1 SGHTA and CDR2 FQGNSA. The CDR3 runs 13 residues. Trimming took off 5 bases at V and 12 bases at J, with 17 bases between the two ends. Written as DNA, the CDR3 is TGTGCCAGCAGCGCGGGACTCTCAGTAGGGCAGTTCTTC. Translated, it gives CASSAGLSVGQFF.

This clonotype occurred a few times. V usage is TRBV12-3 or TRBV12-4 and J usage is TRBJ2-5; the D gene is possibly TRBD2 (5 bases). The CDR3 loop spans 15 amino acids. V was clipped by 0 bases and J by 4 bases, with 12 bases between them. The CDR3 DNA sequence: TGTGCCAGCAGTTTAGCCGTCGAGCGGACAGAGACCCAGTACTTC. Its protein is CASSLAVERTETQYF.